The present T cell receptor (beta chain) was sequenced within a study of blood T cells in healthy people across ages. Findings of the study overall: The study lacked donor CMV status, which possibly confounded expanded clonotype changes.

With a J-beta primer mix and a sample-barcoded 5' primer, a second PCR ran roughly 6 to 11 cycles. TCRdb re-called the 5' RACE reads through MiXCR, storing one row per CDR3 protein. This sample has some 900,000 distinct CDR3 sequences, with roughly 52% found just once. On this clonotype: Its antigen remains unidentified.

Germline V gene lookup returns CDR1 SGHTA and CDR2 FQGNSA. J was trimmed by 9 bases and V by 6 bases; bases with no gene match: 8. The CDR3 has 13 residues. The TCR was taken from a man aged 25 to 45 in good health. Sequenced sample: blood. J is TRBJ2-1 and V is TRBV7-2, with 7 positions matching TRBD1. DNA for the CDR3: TGTGCCAGCAGTTTACAGGGGCTCGGTGAGCAGTTCTTC. Translating gives CASSLQGLGEQFF.